The 21 T cell receptor beta chains below all came from one sample that was sequenced in a study of T-cell reconstitution after alpha-beta-depleted transplantation in children. Unique molecular identifiers featured in how the TCRbeta library was prepared. One entry per CDR3 protein, called by TCRdb with MiXCR from the PCR reads. The table shows about 16,000 distinct CDR3 sequences, with 7.7% occurring only once. This specimen was PBMCs, mostly from graft donor cells, taken 60 days after TCRalphabeta/CD19-depleted stem cell transplant. The receptors were sampled from a boy less than two years old who had a stem cell transplant for Wiskott-Aldrich syndrome, so the T cells may come from the graft donor.

This clonotype showed up many times. The V and J genes are TRBV29-1 and TRBJ1-1; D is uncertain. The length of the CDR3 is 10 residues. Between the trimmed V and J ends, which lost 4 bases and 5 bases, there was a span of 5 bases. Germline V CDR1 and CDR2: SQVTM, ANQGSEA. Here the CDR3 DNA reads TGCAGCGTTGTAGGGACTGAAGCTTTCTTT. Translation: CSVVGTEAFF.

The gene calls are TRBV5-6 and TRBJ2-1, with D unclear. V was cut by 9 bases and J by 3 bases, with 25 bases left in between. The CDR3 runs 17 residues. The V gene's germline CDR1 is SGHDT and CDR2 YYEEEE. The CDR3 protein is CAMGPGLRSSNYNEQFF. CDR3 in DNA: TGTGCCATGGGCCCCGGGCTCCGCAGCTCAAACTACAATGAGCAGTTCTTC.

The sample holds one count of this clonotype. This chain connects TRBV27 to TRBJ2-7, with unresolved D. Trimming stripped 3 bases from V and 2 bases from J, with 8 bases between. CDR1 is MNHEY and CDR2 is SMNVEV in the germline V gene (reference sequence). This CDR3 is 13 amino acids long. CDR3: CASSFGSPYEQYF. DNA of the CDR3: TGTGCCAGCAGTTTTGGCAGTCCCTACGAGCAGTACTTC.

This clonotype has ten or more counts. The rearrangement links TRBV19 to TRBJ2-2; 7 bases agree with TRBD1. This CDR3 is built from 16 residues. Germline V gene data show CDR1 as LNHDA and CDR2 as SQIVND (reference sequence). Trimming removed 6 bases from V and 4 bases from J; junction bases left unmatched: 11. This CDR3 is CASRTTGTPGTGELFF. The CDR3 coding sequence is TGTGCCAGTAGAACGACAGGGACCCCCGGCACCGGGGAGCTGTTTTTT. The variable domain in full, with the rest retrieved from reference TRBV19 and TRBJ2-2, is DGGITQSPKYLFRKEGQNVTLSCEQNLNHDAMYWYRQDPGQGLRLIYYSQIVNDFQKGDIAEGYSVSREKKESFPLTVTSAQKNPTAFYLCASRTTGTPGTGELFFGEGSRLTVL.

This clonotype was detected many times. The chain carries TRBV6-2 or TRBV6-3 and TRBJ2-2; D uncertain. Germline CDR1 reads MNHEY; CDR2 reads SVGEGT. This CDR3 spans 18 amino acids. With 2 bases removed from V and 1 base from J, the gap between germline ends came to 17 bases. The CDR3 sequence is CASSYPPGSLRNTGELFF. The CDR3 region has the DNA TGTGCCAGCAGTTACCCCCCGGGCAGCCTGAGGAACACCGGGGAGCTGTTTTTT.

This clonotype was seen ten or more times. Relative to the germline gene, one junction end is altered; a read error may explain this. The chain employs TRBV27 and TRBJ2-1; 9 nucleotides line up with TRBD1. This CDR3 region has 14 residues. Germline CDR1 is MNHEY and CDR2 is SMNVEV (reference sequence). Written as DNA, the CDR3 is TGTGCCAGCAGTTTATCTCCCGCCGGACAGGGGTCCTACTTC. Translated, it gives CASSLSPAGQGSYF.

This clonotype was counted at least ten times. The rearrangement links TRBV5-4 to TRBJ2-1; 7 nucleotides match TRBD2. V lost 0 bases to trimming and J lost 1 base; unmatched junction nucleotides: 4. The CDR3 contains 16 residues. Looked up from germline, CDR1 is SGHNT and CDR2 is YYREEE (reference sequence). The chain's CDR3 is CASSLGLADSYNEQFF. In nucleotides, the CDR3 is TGTGCCAGCAGCTTGGGACTAGCTGATTCCTACAATGAGCAGTTCTTC.

This clonotype was observed at least ten times. This chain uses TRBV4-2 with TRBJ1-1; D unclear. The V gene's germline CDR1 is LGHNA and CDR2 YNFKEQ. The ends were cut back, 4 bases at V and 0 bases at J, with 30 bases in the middle. The CDR3 is 21 amino acids. CDR3 region: CASSRLSSLGREARMNTEAFF. In nucleotides, the CDR3 is TGTGCCAGCAGCCGACTTTCTTCGTTAGGACGGGAAGCGCGCATGAACACTGAAGCTTTCTTT.

By proportion, this clonotype is medium-sized. The chain carries TRBV5-1 and TRBJ1-4, with 7 nucleotides matching TRBD1. The V gene's germline CDR1 is SGHRS and CDR2 YFSETQ. With 0 bases clipped from V and 7 bases from J, the junction kept 0 bases outside the gene matches. This CDR3 region has 13 residues. The CDR3 region has the DNA TGCGCCAGCAGCTTGGGACAGGGTGAAAAACTGTTTTTT. This encodes CASSLGQGEKLFF. Using reference TRBV5-1 and TRBJ1-4 for the parts outside the CDR3, the full variable domain is KAGVTQTPRYLIKTRGQQVTLSCSPISGHRSVSWYQQTPGQGLQFLFEYFSETQRNKGNFPGRFSGRQFSNSRSEMNVSTLELGDSALYLCASSLGQGEKLFFGSGTQLSVL.

This chain links TRBV7-6 with TRBJ2-3, with 12 bases lining up with TRBD2. CDR1 is SGHVS, CDR2 FNYEAQ, per germline. V gave up 1 base and J gave up 2 bases; unmatched junction bases: 7. The CDR3 is made up of 18 amino acids. CDR3 in DNA: TGTGCCAGCAGCTTAGAAGGGACTAGCGGGCTGAACACAGATACGCAGTATTTT. It is translated as CASSLEGTSGLNTDTQYF.

This clonotype appeared many times. CDR3 DNA sequence: TGCAGTGCTCGAACCGGGACTAGCGGGAGTTACGTCGAGACCCAGTACTTC. It codes for CSARTGTSGSYVETQYF. V and J are TRBV20-1 and TRBJ2-5; 14 bases match TRBD2. Germline CDR1 is DFQATT and CDR2 is SNEGSKA (reference sequence). This CDR3 has 17 residues. The J segment lost 5 bases and the V segment lost 5 bases, leaving 13 bases of the junction unmatched.

This clonotype occurred many times. The rearrangement joins TRBV2 to TRBJ1-5, with D maybe TRBD1 (5 bases). The CDR3 loop spans 16 amino acids. V was shortened by 2 bases and J by 1 base, with 12 bases between the two germline ends. CDR1 is SNHLY, CDR2 FYNNEI, per germline. The chain's CDR3 is CASSEQGSRSNQPQHF. CDR3 DNA sequence: TGTGCCAGCAGTGAACAGGGTAGCAGGAGCAATCAGCCCCAGCATTTT.

On this clonotype itself: A much larger clone differs by one base, so this may be a read error. J is TRBJ2-7 and V is TRBV29-1; D gene ambiguous. V shed 4 bases and J shed 4 bases, with 11 bases lying between them. Germline-derived CDR1 and CDR2 are SQVTM and ANQGSEA. The length of the CDR3 is 12 residues. CDR3 sequence (DNA): TGCAGCGTTGTCGCCCGAAGGTACGAGCAGTACTTC. Residues: CSVVARRYEQYF.

This clonotype was seen at least ten times. The J gene is TRBJ2-3, the V gene TRBV3-1; the D is unclear. Germline V gives CDR1 LGHDT, CDR2 YNNKEL (reference sequence). CDR3 size: 15 residues. Trimming removed 3 bases from V and 1 base from J, with 11 bases in between. CDR3 nucleotides: TGTGCCAGCAGCCATGACACCCCAGGCACAGATACGCAGTATTTT. Its translation: CASSHDTPGTDTQYF.

This clonotype came up a few times. CDR3 DNA: TGTGCCAGCAGGGACCGGGACAGGGGATTGTACACCTTC. Its translation is CASRDRDRGLYTF. The chain joins TRBV12-3 or TRBV12-4 to TRBJ1-2; 10 nucleotides line up with TRBD1. CDR3 size: 13 residues. V trimming: 6 bases; J trimming: 11 bases; junction bases outside the gene matches: 9.

This clonotype was found a few times. The chain is built from TRBV30 and TRBJ2-1, with 9 bases aligning to TRBD2. Germline V gene data show CDR1 as GTSNPN and CDR2 as SVGIG (reference sequence). The V segment lost 3 bases and the J segment 7 bases; nucleotides outside the gene matches: 13. The CDR3 covers 16 residues. The DNA of the CDR3 is TGTGCCTGGAGCCGCGGGGGGGCTAGCGGGATAAATGAGCAGTTCTTC. Translating gives CAWSRGGASGINEQFF. The full variable domain, rest sourced from reference TRBV30 and TRBJ2-1, is SQTIHQWPATLVQPVGSPLSLECTVEGTSNPNLYWYRQAAGRGLQLLFYSVGIGQISSEVPQNLSASRPQDRQFILSSKKLLLSDSGFYLCAWSRGGASGINEQFFGPGTRLTVL.

This clonotype has a count of ten or more. The CDR3 sequence is CATKPSQGHGELFF. CDR3 coding DNA: TGTGCCACCAAACCTTCACAGGGGCACGGGGAGCTGTTTTTT. V usage is TRBV10-3 and J usage is TRBJ2-2; 7 bases are a match to TRBD1. Germline CDR1 and CDR2: ENHRY and SYGVKD. J lost 7 bases, V lost 10 bases, and 12 bases had no gene match. The CDR3 spans 14 residues.

This clonotype has more than one count but fewer than ten. This CDR3 is CASSLPPGTNTGELFF. In DNA, the CDR3 is TGTGCCAGCAGCTTACCGCCGGGAACGAACACCGGGGAGCTGTTTTTT. The chain joins TRBV11-2 to TRBJ2-2; possible D gene TRBD2, 5 bases. Germline CDR1 and CDR2: SGHAT and FQNNGV. This CDR3 spans 16 amino acids. V lost 2 bases to trimming and J lost 0 bases, with 10 bases between them.

Only a few counts were recorded for this clonotype. The chain joins TRBV6-1 to TRBJ1-6; D uncertain. V lost 6 bases to trimming and J lost 1 base, with 10 bases between them. This CDR3 is 15 amino acids long. CDR1 and CDR2 (germline): MNHNS, SASEGT. Written as DNA, the CDR3 is TGTGCCAGCAGGGAACAGCGGTCCTATAATTCACCCCTCCACTTT. As protein: CASREQRSYNSPLHF.

This clonotype was seen at least ten times. The CDR3 loop is CASSQKTGGQLRYNEQFF. CDR3 coding DNA: TGTGCCAGCAGCCAAAAAACAGGGGGCCAACTTCGGTACAATGAGCAGTTCTTC. The chain uses TRBV3-1 and TRBJ2-1; 9 bases agree with TRBD1. V shed 2 bases and J 4 bases; nucleotides not matched to a gene: 12. This CDR3 is 18 amino acids long. Germline CDR1 is LGHDT and CDR2 is YNNKEL (reference sequence).

The rearrangement links TRBV2 to TRBJ2-5; D ambiguous. Trimming took off 4 bases at V and 5 bases at J, with 8 bases between the two ends. Germline V gene data show CDR1 as SNHLY and CDR2 as FYNNEI. The CDR3 consists of 12 residues. CDR3 DNA: TGTGCCAGCAGTGTTCCCCTCGAGACCCAGTACTTC. It encodes CASSVPLETQYF.